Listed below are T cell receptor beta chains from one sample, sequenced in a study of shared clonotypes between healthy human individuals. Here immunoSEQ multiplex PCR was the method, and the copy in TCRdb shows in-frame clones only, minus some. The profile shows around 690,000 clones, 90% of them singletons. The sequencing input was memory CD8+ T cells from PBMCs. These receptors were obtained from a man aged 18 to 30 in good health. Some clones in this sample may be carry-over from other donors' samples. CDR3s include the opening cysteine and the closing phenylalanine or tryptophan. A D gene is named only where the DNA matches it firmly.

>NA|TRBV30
CAWRSPGGDLTDTQYF
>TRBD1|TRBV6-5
CASSNPGGMNEQYF
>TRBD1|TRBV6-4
CASSEDRGSYNEQFF
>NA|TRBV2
CASSPFGLGEQPQHF
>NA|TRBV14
CASSPNLWGGNEQFF
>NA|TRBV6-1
CASSPRTNTGELFF
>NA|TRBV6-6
CASSYRSDSTDTQYF
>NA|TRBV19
CASSTKTGTPEQYF
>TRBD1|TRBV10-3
CAISDPRQGGNQPQHF
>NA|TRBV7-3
CASSLTISPNTGELFF
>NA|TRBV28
CASSLWGLTEAFF
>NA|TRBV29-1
CSVTQGNEQFF
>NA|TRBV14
CATGSGRNTEAFF
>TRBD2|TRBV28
CASSPVPLAGDYEQYF
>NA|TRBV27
CASNPPGRGTEAFF
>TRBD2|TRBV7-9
CASSLGVGLAGNEQFF
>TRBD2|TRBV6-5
CASREAGVAGELFF
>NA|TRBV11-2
CATEGMNTGELFF
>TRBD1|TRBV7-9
CASSLEGARPQHF
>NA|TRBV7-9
CASSLDHGGDSGNEQFF
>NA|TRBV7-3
CASSPGRGSTDTQYF
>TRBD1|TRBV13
CASSLVGQGDYEQYF
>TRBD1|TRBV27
CASRGQETYGYTF
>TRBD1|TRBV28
CASSLWVGQGYEQYF
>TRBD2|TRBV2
CASSQTSGRVDEQFF
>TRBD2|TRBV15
CATSRLVVGSGRGYNEQFF
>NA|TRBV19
CASSIGPNPLNEQFF